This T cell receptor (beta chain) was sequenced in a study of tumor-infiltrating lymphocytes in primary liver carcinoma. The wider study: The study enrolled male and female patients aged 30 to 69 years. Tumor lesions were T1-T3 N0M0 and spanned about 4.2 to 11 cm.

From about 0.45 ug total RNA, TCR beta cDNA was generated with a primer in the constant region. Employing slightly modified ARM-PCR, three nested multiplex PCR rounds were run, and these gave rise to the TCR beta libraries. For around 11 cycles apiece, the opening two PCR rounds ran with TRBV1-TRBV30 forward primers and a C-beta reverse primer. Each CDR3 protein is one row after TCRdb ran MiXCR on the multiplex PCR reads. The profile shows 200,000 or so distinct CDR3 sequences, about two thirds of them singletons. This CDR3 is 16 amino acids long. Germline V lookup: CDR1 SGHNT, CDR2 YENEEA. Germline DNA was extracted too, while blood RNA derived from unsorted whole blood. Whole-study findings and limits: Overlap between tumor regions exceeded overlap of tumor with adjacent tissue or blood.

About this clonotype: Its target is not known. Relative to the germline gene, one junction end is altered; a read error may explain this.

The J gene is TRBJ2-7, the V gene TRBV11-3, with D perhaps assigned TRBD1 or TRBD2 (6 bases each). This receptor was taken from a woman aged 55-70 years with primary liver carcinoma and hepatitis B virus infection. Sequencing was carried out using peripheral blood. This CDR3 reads CASRTTLYREAYEQYF. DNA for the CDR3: TGTGCCAGCAGAACTACCCTTTACAGGGAGGCCTATGAGCAGTACTTC.